This entry features one T cell receptor beta chain sequence. The sample belongs to a study of blood T cell repertoires in COVID-19. The data were produced by immunoSEQ multiplex PCR, yet TCRdb's version contains in-frame clones alone and is incomplete. The sample carries approximately 490,000 clones, 87% recorded once. In germline, CDR1 is SGHAT, CDR2 FQNNGV. Germline trimming cut 2 bases from V and 2 bases from J; bases unmatched to any gene: 6. The CDR3 contains 18 residues. Source material: PBMCs or T cells enriched from blood (not recorded which). This sequence joins TRBV11-2 and TRBJ1-6; 10 nucleotides align to TRBD1. The origin of this receptor is a woman aged 18-29 years who had recovered from COVID-19. CDR3 region: CASSLRQGALTYNSPLHF. In DNA form, the CDR3 reads TGTGCCAGCAGCTTAAGACAGGGGGCCTTGACCTATAATTCACCCCTCCACTTT.